This T cell receptor beta chain stems from a study of blood T cell repertoires in COVID-19. Across the study: There were acute and convalescent COVID-19 samples, and they came from the United States, Italy and Spain. Sources were T cells, B-cell-depleted T cells, or PBMCs; the material itself was cDNA or gDNA.

Trimming left V 5 bases short and J 5 bases short, with 18 bases between. Germline assignment: CDR1 LNHDA and CDR2 SQIVND (reference sequence). This CDR3 is 16 amino acids long. In the original processing: Amplified reference gene primers provided the basis for estimating nucleated cell counts. TCRdb keeps only in-frame clones here, not all; method: immunoSEQ multiplex PCR. The V and J calls and clone size are taken from that table; D and trimming were inferred from the DNA. Among 100,000 to 150,000 clones listed, around 88% were seen once. The sequence came from a man aged 50-60 years with acute or convalescent COVID-19. The sample taken for sequencing was peripheral blood. The gene calls are TRBV19 and TRBJ1-4; tentative D call: TRBD1 (5 bases). The chain's CDR3 is CASSFGEGRTNEKLFF. The CDR3 DNA sequence: TGTGCCAGTAGTTTCGGCGAAGGACGGACAAATGAAAAACTGTTTTTT.